This TCR beta chain was sequenced in a study of T cells in narcolepsy. Regarding the study as a whole: Reportedly, autoreactive clonotypes were serially detected in patients' blood but not controls'. Comparing one patient's CSF and blood CD4+ clonotypes highlighted HCRT- and TRIB2-specific autoreactive clonotypes.

This table comes from immunoSEQ multiplex PCR, and its TCRdb copy is limited to in-frame clones, with some not included. The sample lists more than 30,000 clones; roughly four fifths were seen once. The V end lost 5 bases, the J end lost 0 bases, and 23 bases lay between the germline ends. The germline gives CDR1 SGHTA, CDR2 FQGTGA. The CDR3 consists of 18 residues. Comments on this clone: Its antigen is unidentified.

The receptor's source is a human donor in good health. The chain uses TRBV7-3 and TRBJ2-7, with a tentative D call TRBD1 (6 bases). Sequencing was performed on memory (CD45RA-) CD4+ T cells from blood. CDR3 sequence (DNA): TGTGCCAGCAGCGGCCGGGTGGGCTCAGGGGCTAGCTCCTACGAGCAGTACTTC. Encoded protein: CASSGRVGSGASSYEQYF.